Listed below are T cell receptor beta chains from one sample, sequenced in a study of T-cell reconstitution after alpha-beta-depleted transplantation in children. TCRdb re-derived calls from the PCR reads in MiXCR, one entry per CDR3 protein. The table has a few hundred thousand distinct CDR3 sequences, around 8.9% seen once. The sequencing here drew on PBMCs from the stem cell graft donor, taken from the stem cell graft. The receptors were sampled from a human donor who donated a stem cell graft to a child with SCID. CDR3s include the opening cysteine and the closing phenylalanine or tryptophan. The D gene is left open where the match is weak.

cdr3_aa: CASSLRGPGTGNSNQPQHF; v_call: TRBV28; d_call: TRBD1; j_call: TRBJ1-5
cdr3_aa: CASSPLDGNTGELFF; v_call: TRBV18; d_call: NA; j_call: TRBJ2-2
cdr3_aa: CASALRGGTDTQYF; v_call: TRBV6-5; d_call: NA; j_call: TRBJ2-3
cdr3_aa: CASALTPNSYNEQFF; v_call: TRBV12-3/TRBV12-4; d_call: NA; j_call: TRBJ2-1
cdr3_aa: CSVGRDGTNEKLFF; v_call: TRBV29-1; d_call: NA; j_call: TRBJ1-4
cdr3_aa: CASSLDLGGARATEQYF; v_call: TRBV11-2; d_call: NA; j_call: TRBJ2-7
cdr3_aa: CASSPPGRFYEQYF; v_call: TRBV12-3/TRBV12-4; d_call: NA; j_call: TRBJ2-7
cdr3_aa: CASSERGHIGELFF; v_call: TRBV9; d_call: TRBD1; j_call: TRBJ2-2
cdr3_aa: CASGLYGYTF; v_call: TRBV7-9; d_call: NA; j_call: TRBJ1-2
cdr3_aa: CASTPGWDEVNEQFF; v_call: TRBV6-2/TRBV6-3; d_call: NA; j_call: TRBJ2-1
cdr3_aa: CASSQEWSGRSYNEQFF; v_call: TRBV4-1; d_call: NA; j_call: TRBJ2-1
cdr3_aa: CASSLEGSTGELFF; v_call: TRBV5-1; d_call: NA; j_call: TRBJ2-2
cdr3_aa: CASSQDGTSGYNEQFF; v_call: TRBV4-2; d_call: TRBD2; j_call: TRBJ2-1
cdr3_aa: CASSDGQTTEAFF; v_call: TRBV5-1; d_call: NA; j_call: TRBJ1-1
cdr3_aa: CSASGDSFNQPQHF; v_call: TRBV20-1; d_call: NA; j_call: TRBJ1-5
cdr3_aa: CASSPPGAGGNQPQHF; v_call: TRBV12-3/TRBV12-4; d_call: NA; j_call: TRBJ1-5
cdr3_aa: CASTPTGGTDTQYF; v_call: TRBV2; d_call: NA; j_call: TRBJ2-3
cdr3_aa: CSAAPLGTNEKLFF; v_call: TRBV20-1; d_call: NA; j_call: TRBJ1-4
cdr3_aa: CASSLVTDSGANVLTF; v_call: TRBV5-1; d_call: NA; j_call: TRBJ2-6
cdr3_aa: CASSLRDSSTDTQYF; v_call: TRBV7-9; d_call: TRBD1; j_call: TRBJ2-3
cdr3_aa: CASSLLLLTDTQYF; v_call: TRBV5-4; d_call: NA; j_call: TRBJ2-3
cdr3_aa: CSARDDAYQETQYF; v_call: TRBV20-1; d_call: NA; j_call: TRBJ2-5
cdr3_aa: CSAKASGASPSTDTQYF; v_call: TRBV20-1; d_call: TRBD2; j_call: TRBJ2-3
cdr3_aa: CASSQVRQTDSPLHF; v_call: TRBV4-2; d_call: NA; j_call: TRBJ1-6
cdr3_aa: CSASRAGSYEQYF; v_call: TRBV20-1; d_call: NA; j_call: TRBJ2-7